This section outlines one TCR beta chain sequence together with its context. Its antigen is unidentified. Looked up from germline, CDR1 is LGHNA and CDR2 is YNFKEQ. The CDR3 spans 16 residues. V was pared by 4 bases and J by 3 bases, with 11 bases of the junction left unmatched. Sequencing was performed with immunoSEQ multiplex PCR; in TCRdb, only in-frame clones are kept and a portion is missing. Here the sample spans 68,000 or so clones, more than 70% being singletons. This sample was taken from a study of OX40 agonist ivuxolimab in advanced cancers. Overall study context: Prior therapy, whether anti-PD-1, anti-PD-L1 or anti-CTLA-4, was allowed, and about 40% had some.

Study-wide points: Within 6 weeks, CD4+ and CD8+ blood T cells expanded clonally at 0.1 to 3.0 mg/kg. Normalized T-cell clonal expansion was also low in a subset of nonresponders.

The sequencing here drew on CD4+ or CD8+ T cells sorted from blood, taken in a trial of the OX40 agonist ivuxolimab. The origin of this receptor is an adult with an advanced solid tumor such as melanoma, head and neck, liver or kidney cancer. The chain recombines TRBV4-2 with TRBJ2-7; 8 bases match TRBD2. The DNA for the CDR3 is TGTGCCAGCAGCCCGGGGACTAGTGGCGGAGACTACGAGCAGTACTTC. Translation gives CASSPGTSGGDYEQYF.